A selection of T cell receptor beta chains follows, all from one sample in a study of cytomegalovirus exposure and HLA in healthy donors. Profiling relied on immunoSEQ multiplex PCR, and the TCRdb table lists in-frame clones only, not all of them. The sample includes approximately 160,000 clones, approximately 79% of them seen just once. What was sequenced was PBMCs. The source is a human donor in good health. CDR3s include the opening cysteine and the closing phenylalanine or tryptophan. The D gene is left open where the match is weak. Expanded clones are given a class, and other clones once, few, many or no size at all.

j_call | cdr3_length | v_call | clone_size | d_call | cdr3_nt | cdr3_aa
TRBJ2-1 | 14 | TRBV5-1 | once | TRBD1 | TGCGCCACCAGTGGGGGACAGGGGTACAATGAGCAGTTCTTC | CATSGGQGYNEQFF
TRBJ2-3 | 16 | TRBV6-6 | once | NA | TGTGCCAGCAGGGGCGGGATTGGTAGCGCCACGGATACGCAGTATTTT | CASRGGIGSATDTQYF
TRBJ2-2 | 16 | TRBV5-4 | NA | NA | TGTGCCAGCAGCTTGAGGGCAGGGTGGGGCACCGGGGAGCTGTTTTTT | CASSLRAGWGTGELFF
TRBJ1-5 | 16 | TRBV11-2 | NA | NA | TGTGCCAGCAGCTTAGCGGCAGGAGGGAGCAATCAGCCCCAGCATTTT | CASSLAAGGSNQPQHF
TRBJ1-2 | 13 | TRBV6-5 | once | NA | TGTGCCAGCAGCACCGGGGAATCCTATGGCTACACCTTC | CASSTGESYGYTF
TRBJ2-7 | 16 | TRBV4-3 | few | TRBD1 | TGCGCCAGCAGCCAAGAGACGGGACAGAGGATTTACGAGCAGTACTTC | CASSQETGQRIYEQYF
TRBJ1-2 | 13 | TRBV2 | few | NA | TGTGCCAGCAGTGAAGCCTCCCTCTATGGCTACACCTTC | CASSEASLYGYTF
TRBJ1-2 | 16 | TRBV4-1 | once | TRBD1 | TGCGCCAGCAGCCAGACAGGACAGGGGAACAACTATGGCTACACCTTC | CASSQTGQGNNYGYTF
TRBJ2-3 | 17 | TRBV10-1 | NA | TRBD2 | TGCGCCAGCAGTGAGTCGTTAGCGGGGGGGGGCACAGATACGCAGTATTTT | CASSESLAGGGTDTQYF
TRBJ2-1 | 16 | TRBV5-1 | NA | TRBD2 | TGCGCCAGCAGCTTGGACGAGCGGGGGGGCCCAGGAGAGCAGTTCTTC | CASSLDERGGPGEQFF
TRBJ2-3 | 15 | TRBV11-1 | once | NA | TGTGCCAGCAGCTTTGGGAGAGCTAACACAGATACGCAGTATTTT | CASSFGRANTDTQYF
TRBJ1-2 | 15 | TRBV6-5 | NA | TRBD1 | TGTGCCAGCAGTTTCGGACAGGGTTCGAAGGGAGGCTACACCTTC | CASSFGQGSKGGYTF
TRBJ1-3 | 13 | TRBV27 | NA | NA | TGTGCCAGCAGTCCGAGCTCTGGAAACACCATATATTTT | CASSPSSGNTIYF
TRBJ1-1 | 13 | TRBV10-3 | NA | NA | TGTGCCATCAAGAGCACAGGTGCCACTGAAGCTTTCTTT | CAIKSTGATEAFF
TRBJ1-6 | 12 | TRBV7-9 | NA | NA | TGTGCCAGCAGAGCAGGGTACTCACCCCTCCACTTT | CASRAGYSPLHF
TRBJ2-7 | 17 | TRBV12-5 | NA | TRBD2 | TGTGCTAGTGGTTTGGTATTAGGGAGGGCAGGCGCCTACGAGCAGTACTTC | CASGLVLGRAGAYEQYF
TRBJ1-5 | 16 | TRBV11-2 | few | NA | TGTGCCAGCAGCTTAGAGTGGCAGGGGTTCGCGTCGCCCCAGCATTTT | CASSLEWQGFASPQHF
TRBJ2-7 | 13 | TRBV5-5 | NA | NA | TGTGCCAGCACCCTGTCCCAGGCCTACGAGCAGTACTTC | CASTLSQAYEQYF
TRBJ1-2 | 14 | TRBV5-5 | NA | NA | TGTGCCAGCAGCTTTCCCGGGTCTAACTATGGCTACACCTTC | CASSFPGSNYGYTF
TRBJ1-6 | 16 | TRBV4-3 | NA | TRBD1 | TGCGCCAGCAGCCAATTACAGGGGTCCTATAATTCACCCCTCCACTTT | CASSQLQGSYNSPLHF
TRBJ1-5 | 14 | TRBV19 | NA | NA | TGTGCCAGTAGTATACAGGCCTCTAATCAGCCCCAGCATTTT | CASSIQASNQPQHF
TRBJ2-7 | 14 | TRBV4-3 | NA | NA | TGCGCCAGCAGCCAAGATTTGAGGGATTACGAGCAGTACTTC | CASSQDLRDYEQYF
TRBJ2-7 | 15 | TRBV27 | once | TRBD1 | TGTGCCAGCAGTCCAAAGACAGGGAACGAGGGCGAGCAGTACTTC | CASSPKTGNEGEQYF
TRBJ1-4 | 14 | TRBV4-3 | NA | NA | TGCGCCAGCAGCCCGCCGACCGGGAGGGAAAAACTGTTTTTT | CASSPPTGREKLFF
TRBJ2-1 | 16 | TRBV5-1 | NA | TRBD1 | TGCGCCAGCAGGTCCGGGACAGGGGGCCCCTACAATGAGCAGTTCTTC | CASRSGTGGPYNEQFF